This TCR beta chain was documented in a study of blood T cell repertoires in COVID-19. For the study at large: From the United States, Italy and Spain came samples of acute and convalescent COVID-19.

Germline CDR1 reads SGDLS; CDR2 reads YYNGEE. The CDR3 covers 15 residues. Trimming removed 4 bases from V and 9 bases from J, with 20 bases in between. The table came from immunoSEQ multiplex PCR; TCRdb's copy has only in-frame clones and leaves some out. The sample records around 40,000 clones, 75% to 90% being singletons. The chain combines TRBV9 with TRBJ2-1; D may be TRBD1 (5 bases). This sequence was found in a man in his sixties with active COVID-19. The sample comprised peripheral blood. Here the CDR3 DNA reads TGTGCCAGCAGCCAAGGAACGACAAGGGGCACTGAGCAGTTCTTC. This translates into CASSQGTTRGTEQFF.